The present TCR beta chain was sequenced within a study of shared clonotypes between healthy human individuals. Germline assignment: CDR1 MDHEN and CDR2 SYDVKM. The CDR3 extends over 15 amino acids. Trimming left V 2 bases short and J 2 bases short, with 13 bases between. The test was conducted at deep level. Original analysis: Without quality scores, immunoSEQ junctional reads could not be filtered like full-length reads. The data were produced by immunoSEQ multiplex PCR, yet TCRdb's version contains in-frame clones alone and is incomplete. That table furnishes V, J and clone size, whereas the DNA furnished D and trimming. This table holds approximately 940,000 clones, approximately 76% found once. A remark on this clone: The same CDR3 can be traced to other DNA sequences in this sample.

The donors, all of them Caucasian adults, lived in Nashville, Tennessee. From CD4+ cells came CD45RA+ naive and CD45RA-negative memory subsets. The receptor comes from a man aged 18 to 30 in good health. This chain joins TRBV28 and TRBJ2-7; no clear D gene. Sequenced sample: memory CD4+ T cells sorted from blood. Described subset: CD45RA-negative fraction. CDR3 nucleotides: TGTGCCAGCAGTTTAGGGTTGGCAGGACCCTACGAGCAGTACTTC. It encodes CASSLGLAGPYEQYF.